The clone carrying this TCR beta chain has just a few counts. Its specificity is not known. The second PCR ran about 6 to 12 cycles with a sample-barcoded 5' primer and J-beta primers. TCRdb passed the 5' RACE reads through MiXCR, listing each CDR3 protein once. Seen here are about 1.5 million distinct CDR3 sequences, approximately 43% observed once, and the top ten hold 4%. The data were taken from a study of blood T cells in healthy people across ages. Study at large: Capturing about one barcoded beta molecule per two T cells was achieved by template switching.

Notes on the study in general: As naive T cell percentage varied, TCR beta diversity correlated strongly with it.

Germline assignment: CDR1 SEHNR and CDR2 FQNEAQ (reference sequence). V lost 6 bases, J lost 0 bases, and 11 bases lay in between. This CDR3 contains 14 residues. This chain connects TRBV7-9 to TRBJ1-1, with D unclear. Sequenced material: blood. The TCR sequence derives from a woman aged 18-30 years in good health. The CDR3 sequence: CASRPRKMNTEAFF. CDR3 sequence (DNA): TGTGCCAGCAGGCCCAGGAAGATGAACACTGAAGCTTTCTTT.